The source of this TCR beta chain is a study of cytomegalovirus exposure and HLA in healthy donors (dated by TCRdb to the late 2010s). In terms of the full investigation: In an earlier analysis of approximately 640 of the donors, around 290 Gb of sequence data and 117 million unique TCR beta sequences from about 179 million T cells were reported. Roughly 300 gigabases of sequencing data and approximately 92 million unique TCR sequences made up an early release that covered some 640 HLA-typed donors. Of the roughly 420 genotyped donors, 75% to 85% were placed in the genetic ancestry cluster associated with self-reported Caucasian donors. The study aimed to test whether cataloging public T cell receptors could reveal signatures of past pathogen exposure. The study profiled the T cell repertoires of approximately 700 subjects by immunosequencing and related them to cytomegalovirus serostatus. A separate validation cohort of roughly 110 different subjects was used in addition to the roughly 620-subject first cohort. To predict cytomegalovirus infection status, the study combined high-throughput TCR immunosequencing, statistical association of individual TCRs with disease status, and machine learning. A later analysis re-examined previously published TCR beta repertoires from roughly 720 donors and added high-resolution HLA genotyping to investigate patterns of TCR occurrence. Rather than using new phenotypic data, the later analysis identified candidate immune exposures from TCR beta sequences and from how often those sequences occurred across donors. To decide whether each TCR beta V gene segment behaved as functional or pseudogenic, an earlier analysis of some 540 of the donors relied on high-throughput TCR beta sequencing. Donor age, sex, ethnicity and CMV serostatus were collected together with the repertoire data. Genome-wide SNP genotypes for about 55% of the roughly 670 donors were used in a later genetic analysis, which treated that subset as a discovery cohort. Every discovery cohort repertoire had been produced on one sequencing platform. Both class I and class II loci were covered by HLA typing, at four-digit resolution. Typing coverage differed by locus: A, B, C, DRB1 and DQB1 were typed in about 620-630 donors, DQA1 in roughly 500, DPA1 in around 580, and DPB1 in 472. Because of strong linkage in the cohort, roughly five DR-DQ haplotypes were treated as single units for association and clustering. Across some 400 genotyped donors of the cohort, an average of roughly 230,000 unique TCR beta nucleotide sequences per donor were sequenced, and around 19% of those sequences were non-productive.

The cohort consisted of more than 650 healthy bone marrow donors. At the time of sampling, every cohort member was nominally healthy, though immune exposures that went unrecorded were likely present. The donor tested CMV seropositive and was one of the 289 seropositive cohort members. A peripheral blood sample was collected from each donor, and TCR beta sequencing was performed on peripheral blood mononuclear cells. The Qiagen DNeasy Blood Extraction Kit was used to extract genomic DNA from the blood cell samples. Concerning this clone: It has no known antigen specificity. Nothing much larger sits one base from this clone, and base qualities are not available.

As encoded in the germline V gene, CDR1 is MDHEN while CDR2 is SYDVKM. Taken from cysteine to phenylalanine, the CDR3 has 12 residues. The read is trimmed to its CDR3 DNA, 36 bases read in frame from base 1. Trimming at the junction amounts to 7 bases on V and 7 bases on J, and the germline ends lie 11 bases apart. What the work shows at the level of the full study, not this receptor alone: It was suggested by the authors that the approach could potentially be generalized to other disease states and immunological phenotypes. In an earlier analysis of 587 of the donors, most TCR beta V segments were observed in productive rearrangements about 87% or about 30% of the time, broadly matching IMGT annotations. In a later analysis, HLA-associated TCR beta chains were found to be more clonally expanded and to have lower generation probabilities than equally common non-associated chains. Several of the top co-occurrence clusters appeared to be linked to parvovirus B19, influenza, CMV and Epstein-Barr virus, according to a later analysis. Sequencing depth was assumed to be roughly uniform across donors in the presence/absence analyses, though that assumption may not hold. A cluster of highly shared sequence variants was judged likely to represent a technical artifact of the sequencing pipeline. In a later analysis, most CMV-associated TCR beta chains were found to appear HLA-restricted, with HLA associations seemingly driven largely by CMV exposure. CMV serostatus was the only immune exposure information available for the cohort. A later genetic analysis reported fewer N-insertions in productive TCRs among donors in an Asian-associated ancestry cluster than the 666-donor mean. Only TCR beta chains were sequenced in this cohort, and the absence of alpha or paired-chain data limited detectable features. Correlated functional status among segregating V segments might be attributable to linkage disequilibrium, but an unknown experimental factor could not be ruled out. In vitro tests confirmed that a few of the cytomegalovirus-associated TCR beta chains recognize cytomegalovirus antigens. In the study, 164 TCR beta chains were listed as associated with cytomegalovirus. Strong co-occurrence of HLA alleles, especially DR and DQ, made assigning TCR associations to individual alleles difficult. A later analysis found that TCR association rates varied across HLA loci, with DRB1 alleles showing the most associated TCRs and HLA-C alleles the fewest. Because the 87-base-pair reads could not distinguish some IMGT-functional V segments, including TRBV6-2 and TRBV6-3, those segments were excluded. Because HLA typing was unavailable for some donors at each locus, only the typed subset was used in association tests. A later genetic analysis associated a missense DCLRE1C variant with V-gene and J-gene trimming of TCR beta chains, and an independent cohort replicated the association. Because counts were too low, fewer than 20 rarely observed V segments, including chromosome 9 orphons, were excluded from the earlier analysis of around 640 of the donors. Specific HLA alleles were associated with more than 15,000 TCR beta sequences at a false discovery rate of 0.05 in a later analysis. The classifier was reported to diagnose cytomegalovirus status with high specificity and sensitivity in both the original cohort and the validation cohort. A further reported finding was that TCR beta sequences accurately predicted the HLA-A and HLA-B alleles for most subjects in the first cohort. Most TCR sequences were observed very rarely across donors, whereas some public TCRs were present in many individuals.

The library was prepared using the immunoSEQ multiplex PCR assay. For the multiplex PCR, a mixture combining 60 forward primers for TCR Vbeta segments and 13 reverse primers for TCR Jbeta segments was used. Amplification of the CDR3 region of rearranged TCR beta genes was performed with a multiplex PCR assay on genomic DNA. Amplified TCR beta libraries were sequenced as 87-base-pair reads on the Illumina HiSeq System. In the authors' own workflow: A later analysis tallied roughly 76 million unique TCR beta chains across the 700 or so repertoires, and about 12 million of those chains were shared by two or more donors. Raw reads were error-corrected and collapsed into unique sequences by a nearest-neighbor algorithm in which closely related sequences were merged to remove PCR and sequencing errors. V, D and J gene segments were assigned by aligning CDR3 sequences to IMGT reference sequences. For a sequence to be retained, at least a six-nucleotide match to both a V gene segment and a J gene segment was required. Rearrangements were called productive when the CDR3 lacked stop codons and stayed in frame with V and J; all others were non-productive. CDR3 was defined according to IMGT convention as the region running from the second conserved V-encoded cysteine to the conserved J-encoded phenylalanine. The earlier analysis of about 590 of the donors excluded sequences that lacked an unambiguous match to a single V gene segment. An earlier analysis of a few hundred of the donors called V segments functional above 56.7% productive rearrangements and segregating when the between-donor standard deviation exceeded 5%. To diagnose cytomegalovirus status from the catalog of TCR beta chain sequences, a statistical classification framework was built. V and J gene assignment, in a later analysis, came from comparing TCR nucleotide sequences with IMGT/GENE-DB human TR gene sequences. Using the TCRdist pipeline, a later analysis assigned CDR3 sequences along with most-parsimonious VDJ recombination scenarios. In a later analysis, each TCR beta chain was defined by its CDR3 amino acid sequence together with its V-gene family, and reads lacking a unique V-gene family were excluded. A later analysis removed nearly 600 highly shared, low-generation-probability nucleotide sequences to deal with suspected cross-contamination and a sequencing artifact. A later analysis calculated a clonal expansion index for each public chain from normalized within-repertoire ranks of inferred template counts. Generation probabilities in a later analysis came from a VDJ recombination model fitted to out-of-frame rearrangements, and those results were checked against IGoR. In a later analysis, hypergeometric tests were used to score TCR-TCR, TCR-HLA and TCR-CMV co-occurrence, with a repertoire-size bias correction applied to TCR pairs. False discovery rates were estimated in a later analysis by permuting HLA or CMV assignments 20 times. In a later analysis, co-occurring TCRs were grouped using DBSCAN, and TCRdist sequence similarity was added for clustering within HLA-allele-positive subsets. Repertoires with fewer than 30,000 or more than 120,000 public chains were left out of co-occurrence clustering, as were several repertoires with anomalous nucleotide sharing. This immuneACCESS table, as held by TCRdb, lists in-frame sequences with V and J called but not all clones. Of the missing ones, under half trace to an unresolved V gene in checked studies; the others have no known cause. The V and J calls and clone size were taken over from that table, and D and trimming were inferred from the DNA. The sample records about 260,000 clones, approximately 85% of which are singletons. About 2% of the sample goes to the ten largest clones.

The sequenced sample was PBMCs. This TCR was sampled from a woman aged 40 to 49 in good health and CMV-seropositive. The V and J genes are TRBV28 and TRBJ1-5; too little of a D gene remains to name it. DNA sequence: TGTGCCAGCACCGTACGGGTGCAGCCCCAGCATTTT. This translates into CASTVRVQPQHF.